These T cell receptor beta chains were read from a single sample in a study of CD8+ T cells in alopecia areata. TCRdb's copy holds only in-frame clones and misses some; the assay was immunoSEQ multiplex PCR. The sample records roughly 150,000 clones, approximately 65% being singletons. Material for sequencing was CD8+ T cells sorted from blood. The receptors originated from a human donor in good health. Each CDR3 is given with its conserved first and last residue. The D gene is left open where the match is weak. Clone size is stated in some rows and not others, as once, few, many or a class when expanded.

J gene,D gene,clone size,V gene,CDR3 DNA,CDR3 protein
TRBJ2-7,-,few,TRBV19,TGTGCCAGTACCCTCACCGGGACCTCCTACGAGCAGTACTTC,CASTLTGTSYEQYF
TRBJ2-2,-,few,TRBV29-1,TGCAGCGTTGCCTTGGTAGAATGGAACACCGGGGAGCTGTTTTTT,CSVALVEWNTGELFF
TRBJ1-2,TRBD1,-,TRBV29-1,TGCAGCGTTGTCCGGGACAGAAACTTCTCCTTC,CSVVRDRNFSF
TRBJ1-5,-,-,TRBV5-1,TGCGCCAGCAGGTCCAGGTCCGATCAGCCCCAGCATTTT,CASRSRSDQPQHF
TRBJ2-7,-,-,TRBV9,TGTGCCAGCAGCGTATCAGGGGGGACTACCACCTACGAGCAGTACTTC,CASSVSGGTTTYEQYF
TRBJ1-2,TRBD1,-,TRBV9,TGTGCCAGCAGCCTCCAGACAGGGGTCGGCTACACCTTC,CASSLQTGVGYTF
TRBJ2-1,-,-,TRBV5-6,TGTGCCAGCAGCGGTTACGATGAGCAGTTCTTC,CASSGYDEQFF
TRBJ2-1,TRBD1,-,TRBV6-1,TGCGCCAGCAGTGAGACCGGGACAGGGGGTGAGCAGTTCTTC,CASSETGTGGEQFF
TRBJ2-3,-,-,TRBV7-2,TGTGCCAGCAGCTTAGGAGAGGGGCACACAGATACGCAGTATTTT,CASSLGEGHTDTQYF
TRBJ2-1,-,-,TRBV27,TGTGCCAGCAGTTACGGGACTCACAATGAGCAGTTCTTC,CASSYGTHNEQFF
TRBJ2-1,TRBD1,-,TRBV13,TGTGCCAGCACCCGAAGGGGGCACTCCTACAATGAGCAGTTCTTC,CASTRRGHSYNEQFF
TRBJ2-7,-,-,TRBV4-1,TGCGCCAGCAGCCACCTAATTACCGGGAGCTCCTACGAGCAGTACTTC,CASSHLITGSSYEQYF
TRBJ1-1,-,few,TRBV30,TGTGCCTGGAGTGTTGTCTGGGTGAACACTGAAGCTTTCTTT,CAWSVVWVNTEAFF
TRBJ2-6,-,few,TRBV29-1,TGCAGCGTTGAAGTTAGGGGCCCCGGGGCCAACGTCCTGACTTTC,CSVEVRGPGANVLTF
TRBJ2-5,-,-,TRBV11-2,TGTGCCAGCAGCTTAGACGAGGAGGAGACCCAGTACTTC,CASSLDEEETQYF